One sample yielded the 25 T cell receptor beta chains listed below, sequenced in a study of blood T cells in healthy people across ages. With a J-beta primer mix and a sample-barcoded 5' primer, a second PCR ran 7 to 11 cycles. MiXCR, applied by TCRdb to the 5' RACE reads, yields one record per CDR3 protein. The data contain 1,800,000 or so distinct CDR3 sequences, approximately 40% of them seen just once; the ten biggest clones take up roughly 23%. Sequencing was performed on blood. These receptors all come from a human donor in good health.

The chain combines TRBV28 with TRBJ2-1, with D tentatively TRBD2 (6 bases). Per the germline V gene, CDR1 is MDHEN and CDR2 is SYDVKM. This CDR3 has 15 residues. Between the trimmed V and J ends, which lost 4 bases and 3 bases, there was a span of 13 bases. CDR3 in amino acids: CASSSFGGVYNEQFF. The CDR3 coding sequence is TGTGCCAGCAGTTCGTTCGGAGGGGTCTACAATGAGCAGTTCTTC. Supplemented by reference TRBV28 and TRBJ2-1, the full variable domain reads DVKVTQSSRYLVKRTGEKVFLECVQDMDHENMFWYRQDPGLGLRLIYFSYDVKMKEKGDIPEGYSVSREKKERFSLILESASTNQTSMYLCASSSFGGVYNEQFFGPGTRLTVL.

This clonotype was counted between two and nine times. J is TRBJ2-4 and V is TRBV11-3; TRBD2 matches at 8 bases. This CDR3 region has 16 residues. CDR1 SGHNT and CDR2 YENEEA come from the germline V gene. The junction had 13 bases not matched to a gene; V was cut back by 5 bases and J by 7 bases. CDR3 in amino acids: CASSLGTSSGGNIQYF. The CDR3 DNA reads TGTGCCAGCAGCCTTGGGACTAGTAGTGGGGGCAACATTCAGTACTTC.

The V and J genes are TRBV6-6 and TRBJ2-1; D not resolved. CDR1 and CDR2 from the germline V gene are MNHNY and SVGAGI (reference sequence). The CDR3 loop spans 16 amino acids. V shed 3 bases and J shed 0 bases, with 12 bases lying between them. The DNA for the CDR3 is TGTGCCAGCAGTTATCCCCCCATTACCTCCTACAATGAGCAGTTCTTC. Its protein product is CASSYPPITSYNEQFF.

The V and J genes are TRBV4-3 and TRBJ1-6, with D unclear. Germline V gene data show CDR1 as LGHNA and CDR2 as YSLEER. This CDR3 has 15 amino acids. V was trimmed by 3 bases and J by 1 base, leaving 7 bases between them. CDR3 sequence reads: CASSQGGSYNSPLHF. The CDR3 DNA is TGCGCCAGCAGCCAGGGTGGTTCCTATAATTCACCCCTCCACTTT.

This sequence joins TRBV27 and TRBJ1-1; D remains ambiguous. CDR1 and CDR2 from the germline V gene are MNHEY and SMNVEV (reference sequence). V was pared by 6 bases and J by 0 bases, with 11 bases between. CDR3 size: 14 residues. The CDR3 protein is CASSGTWVNTEAFF. The CDR3 region has the DNA TGTGCCAGCAGCGGTACCTGGGTGAACACTGAAGCTTTCTTT.

This clonotype was counted a single time. The genes are TRBV20-1 and TRBJ2-7; 8 bases agree with TRBD1. V dropped 6 bases and J dropped 2; count of bases not matched to a gene: 12. The CDR3 consists of 15 residues. The germline V gene has CDR1 DFQATT and CDR2 SNEGSKA (reference sequence). The chain's CDR3 is CSANYDRGLTYEQYF. In DNA form, the CDR3 reads TGCAGTGCGAACTACGACAGGGGCCTAACCTACGAGCAGTACTTC.

In its sample, this clonotype was seen a few times. The chain recombines TRBV4-1 with TRBJ2-3, with 8 bases identical to TRBD2. There are 17 residues in the CDR3. Germline V lookup: CDR1 MGHRA, CDR2 YSYEKL. Losses at the gene ends were 0 bases for V and 4 bases for J; bases not matched to a gene: 9. The CDR3 spells CASSQDPPGGISDTQYF. The CDR3 DNA is TGCGCCAGCAGCCAAGATCCCCCGGGGGGGATCTCAGATACGCAGTATTTT.

This clonotype was seen a single time. The rearrangement uses TRBV5-1 and TRBJ2-1, with D uncertain. V was trimmed by 3 bases and J by 0 bases, leaving 19 bases between them. This CDR3 has 18 amino acids. Germline values: CDR1 SGHRS, CDR2 YFSETQ. The CDR3 nucleotides read TGCGCCAGCAGCTCGGCCTTAGACTCCCGGAGCTCCTACAATGAGCAGTTCTTC. This sequence encodes CASSSALDSRSSYNEQFF.

In its sample, this clonotype was seen a few times. The genes are TRBV7-9 and TRBJ2-1; D ambiguous. The CDR3 loop spans 14 amino acids. The ends were cut back, 3 bases at V and 9 bases at J, with 15 bases in the middle. Germline V gene lookup returns CDR1 SEHNR and CDR2 FQNEAQ (reference sequence). The CDR3 DNA follows: TGTGCCAGCAGCTTTAGGGCAGGTTTTCCTGAGCAGTTCTTC. Amino acids: CASSFRAGFPEQFF.

This chain uses TRBV7-9 with TRBJ1-1; D is undetermined. V lost 7 bases and J lost 2, with 14 bases in between. CDR1 and CDR2 (germline): SEHNR, FQNEAQ (reference sequence). The CDR3 covers 14 residues. CDR3 sequence reads: CASTLGWGNTEAFF. The CDR3 DNA is TGTGCCAGCACCTTGGGGTGGGGTAACACTGAAGCTTTCTTT.

This clonotype appeared a few times. The chain combines TRBV7-2 with TRBJ1-6; no clear D gene. The CDR3 is 14 amino acids. Trimming took 2 bases from V and 10 from J, leaving 12 bases between them. The V gene's germline CDR1 is SGHTA and CDR2 FQGNSA. The CDR3 here is CASSLIEQRSPLHF. The CDR3 DNA reads as TGTGCCAGCAGCTTAATCGAACAACGCTCACCCCTCCACTTT.

This sequence joins TRBV6-2 or TRBV6-3 and TRBJ2-7; D unclear. Germline loops: CDR1 MNHEY, CDR2 SVGEGT. Trimming shortened V by 8 bases and J by 7 bases, and 15 bases separated the two germline ends. The CDR3 covers 12 residues. CDR3 residues: CASGTTYNEQYF. CDR3 coding DNA: TGTGCCAGCGGAACGACTTACAATGAGCAGTACTTC.

This clonotype was counted only a few times. The J gene is TRBJ2-5, the V gene TRBV4-2, with D uncertain. CDR1 and CDR2 from the germline V gene are LGHNA and YNFKEQ. The CDR3 extends over 14 amino acids. V lost 2 bases and J 1 base, leaving 8 bases between the germline ends. CDR3 residues: CASSQSTTQETQYF. CDR3 bases: TGTGCCAGCAGCCAATCAACCACCCAAGAGACCCAGTACTTC.

This clonotype was seen repeatedly, ten times or more. The chain links TRBV7-2 to TRBJ2-3; 11 positions agree with TRBD2. In germline, CDR1 is SGHTA, CDR2 FQGNSA. The CDR3 contains 16 residues. V gave up 3 bases and J gave up 4 bases; unmatched junction bases: 6. The CDR3 loop reads CASSFSGGAGADTQYF. In DNA, the CDR3 is TGTGCCAGCAGCTTTAGCGGGGGGGCTGGCGCAGATACGCAGTATTTT. The complete variable domain, with remaining parts taken from reference TRBV7-2 and TRBJ2-3, reads GAGVSQSPSNKVTEKGKDVELRCDPISGHTALYWYRQSLGQGLEFLIYFQGNSAPDKSGLPSDRFSAERTGGSVSTLTIQRTQQEDSAVYLCASSFSGGAGADTQYFGPGTRLTVL.

This clonotype was detected ten times or more. The junction and the germline gene differ at one end; a read error may be behind it. The chain links TRBV6-2 or TRBV6-3 to TRBJ2-4, with 9 bases fitting TRBD2. Per the germline V gene, CDR1 is MNHEY and CDR2 is SVGEGT. The CDR3 has 13 residues. The CDR3 DNA follows: TGTGCCAGCAGTACGGGACTAGCAAACACTCAGTACTTC. Translated, it gives CASSTGLANTQYF.

This rearrangement joins TRBV7-2 to TRBJ2-1; 12 nucleotides line up with TRBD1. The CDR3 runs to 17 residues. Germline CDR1 and CDR2: SGHTA and FQGNSA. V shed 4 bases, J shed 13 bases, and the junction held 17 bases outside the gene matches. The CDR3 is CASSSGRDRGPQETQFF. CDR3 bases: TGTGCCAGCAGCTCGGGGAGGGACAGGGGGCCACAAGAGACCCAGTTCTTC.

The gene calls are TRBV4-1 and TRBJ1-2, with 7 bases matching TRBD1. Germline trimming cut 5 bases from V and 4 bases from J; bases unmatched to any gene: 13. Germline CDR1 is MGHRA and CDR2 is YSYEKL. The CDR3 has 16 amino acids. CDR3 residues: CASSRRNRDRIYGYTF. CDR3 sequence (DNA): TGCGCCAGCAGCAGAAGGAACCGGGACAGAATCTATGGCTACACCTTC.

This clonotype has a count of ten or more. Compared with germline, one end of the junction differs, possibly owing to a read error. The V call is TRBV5-1, the J call TRBJ2-5; no definite D call. The germline gives CDR1 SGHRS, CDR2 YFSETQ. The CDR3 is made up of 13 amino acids. The CDR3 nucleotides read TGTGCCAGCAGCTTACAAGTCCAAGAGACCCAGTACTTC. Its translation: CASSLQVQETQYF.

This clonotype has a count of ten or more. The chain links TRBV5-1 to TRBJ2-5; D may match TRBD1 or TRBD2 (5 bases each). This CDR3 comprises 16 residues. CDR1 and CDR2 (germline): SGHRS, YFSETQ. Trimming shortened V by 2 bases and J by 4 bases, and 18 bases separated the two germline ends. The DNA for the CDR3 is TGCGCCAGCAGCTTTTTCCCCCGGGGCAAGGGAGAGACCCAGTACTTC. The encoded protein is CASSFFPRGKGETQYF.

About this clonotype: At one end, the junction sequence differs from germline, possibly due to a read error. The chain couples TRBV7-2 to TRBJ2-5; D is undetermined. CDR3 size: 13 residues. CDR1 is SGHTA, CDR2 FQGNSA, per germline. The CDR3 protein is CASNLARKETQYF. The DNA for the CDR3 is TGTGCCAGCAACTTAGCAAGAAAGGAGACCCAGTACTTC.

The sample holds a few counts of this clonotype. The genes are TRBV15 and TRBJ1-2; D not certain. V shed 0 bases and J shed 3 bases, with 11 bases lying between them. The CDR3 has 15 residues. Per germline, CDR1 LNHNV and CDR2 YYDKDF (reference sequence). In DNA, the CDR3 is TGTGCCACCAGCAGAGATCTAGGCAACCACTATGGCTACACCTTC. It translates to CATSRDLGNHYGYTF.

This clonotype has just a few counts. This sequence joins TRBV7-3 and TRBJ2-5; the match to TRBD2 covers 8 bases. The germline V gene encodes CDR1 SGHTA and CDR2 FQGTGA. The CDR3 loop spans 15 amino acids. With V trimmed by 0 bases and J by 4 bases, 4 bases remained unmatched. Written as DNA, the CDR3 is TGTGCCAGCAGCTTAACTAGCGGGGAGCTAGAGACCCAGTACTTC. It encodes CASSLTSGELETQYF.

In DNA form, the CDR3 reads TGTGCCAGCAGTTACAGGGGCGCTTCTGGCTACACCTTC. This encodes CASSYRGASGYTF. The chain combines TRBV6-6 with TRBJ1-2; weak D call: TRBD1 (5 bases). CDR1 is MNHNY, CDR2 SVGAGI, per germline (reference sequence). V was shortened by 2 bases and J by 7 bases, with 11 bases between the two germline ends. The CDR3 is 13 amino acids.

The chain links TRBV7-2 to TRBJ2-7, with a weak D call TRBD2 (5 bases). The ends were cut back, 5 bases at V and 2 bases at J, with 13 bases in the middle. Germline V gene data show CDR1 as SGHTA and CDR2 as FQGNSA. The CDR3 loop spans 14 amino acids. CDR3 region: CASSRSGETYEQYF. The CDR3 coding sequence is TGTGCCAGCAGCCGCTCCGGGGAAACCTACGAGCAGTACTTC.

V usage is TRBV28 and J usage is TRBJ1-1; D is possibly TRBD1 (6 bases). From germline, CDR1 is MDHEN and CDR2 SYDVKM. This CDR3 contains 12 residues. The germline V and J ends were trimmed by 5 bases and 7 bases, with 11 bases remaining between them. CDR3 sequence: CASSPQGFEAFF. The CDR3 bases are TGTGCCAGCAGTCCCCAGGGGTTTGAAGCTTTCTTT. Supplemented by reference TRBV28 and TRBJ1-1, the full variable domain reads DVKVTQSSRYLVKRTGEKVFLECVQDMDHENMFWYRQDPGLGLRLIYFSYDVKMKEKGDIPEGYSVSREKKERFSLILESASTNQTSMYLCASSPQGFEAFFGQGTRLTVV.